One sample yielded the 18 T cell receptor beta chains listed below, sequenced in a study of OX40 agonist ivuxolimab in advanced cancers. TCRdb's table, derived via immunoSEQ multiplex PCR, lists solely in-frame clones and lacks some. The table records tens of thousands of clones, about 87% of them present only once. The material sequenced was CD4+ or CD8+ T cells sorted from blood, taken in a trial of the OX40 agonist ivuxolimab. These receptors were taken from an adult with an advanced solid tumor such as melanoma, head and neck, liver or kidney cancer.

This clone has just one count. The rearrangement joins TRBV7-3 to TRBJ2-7, with TRBD1 as a possible D gene (6 bases). The CDR3 has 13 amino acids. Germline V lookup: CDR1 SGHTA, CDR2 FQGTGA. V was trimmed by 3 bases and J by 6 bases, leaving 12 bases between them. DNA for the CDR3: TGTGCCAGCAGCTTGTTACAGGGAAGCGAGCAGTACTTC. Translation gives CASSLLQGSEQYF.

This clone turned up a few times. The chain couples TRBV2 to TRBJ1-2; D remains ambiguous. Per the germline V gene, CDR1 is SNHLY and CDR2 is FYNNEI. The CDR3 totals 12 residues. V lost 4 bases and J lost 0, with 3 bases in between. As DNA, the CDR3 is TGTGCCAGCAGTGCCGCTAACTATGGCTACACCTTC. Translating it yields CASSAANYGYTF.

This chain links TRBV30 with TRBJ2-4; 15 bases map to TRBD2. The CDR3 loop spans 17 amino acids. The trim removed 4 bases at V and 2 bases at J, leaving 6 bases unmatched. Germline CDR1 and CDR2: GTSNPN and SVGIG (reference sequence). The CDR3 reads CAWTGLAGGWTKNIQYF. CDR3 DNA sequence: TGTGCCTGGACTGGACTAGCGGGAGGGTGGACCAAAAACATTCAGTACTTC.

The count of this clone is one. CDR3 nucleotide sequence: TGTGCCAGTAGTATAGGGCTAGAAGTTACCTACAATGAGCAGTTCTTC. The encoded protein is CASSIGLEVTYNEQFF. The J gene is TRBJ2-1, the V gene TRBV19, with no clear D. The V gene lost 1 base and the J gene lost 2 bases, with 12 bases spanning the gap. There are 16 residues in the CDR3. Germline V CDR1 and CDR2: LNHDA, SQIVND (reference sequence).

The chain has TRBV9 and TRBJ2-3; 7 nucleotides line up with TRBD1. Trimming took 6 bases from V and 2 from J; bases not matched to a gene: 9. The V gene's germline CDR1 is SGDLS and CDR2 YYNGEE. CDR3 size: 15 residues. DNA for the CDR3: TGTGCCAGCACCATACAGGGGCTGGTCACAGATACGCAGTATTTT. It yields the protein CASTIQGLVTDTQYF.

The rearrangement joins TRBV5-1 to TRBJ1-3; D might be TRBD1 (6 bases). The germline V gene has CDR1 SGHRS and CDR2 YFSETQ. The CDR3 loop spans 14 amino acids. V shed 4 bases and J shed 1 base, with 9 bases lying between them. CDR3: CASSMGTSGNTIYF. CDR3 bases: TGCGCCAGCAGCATGGGGACATCTGGAAACACCATATATTTT.

This clone was found once. This chain connects TRBV4-2 to TRBJ2-5; D is uncertain. The end of the DNA fits TRBJ2-7 better, so the J call may be wrong. The CDR3 is 15 residues long. Germline CDR1 LGHNA, CDR2 YNFKEQ. CDR3 sequence (DNA): TGTGCCAGCAGCCAAGACGGGTGGGGCTCCTACGAGCAGTACTTC. This sequence encodes CASSQDGWGSYEQYF.

This clone showed up just a few times. V gene TRBV19 combines with J gene TRBJ2-5, with 9 bases lining up with TRBD1. Trimming removed 5 bases from V and 2 bases from J; junction bases left unmatched: 9. CDR3 length: 16 residues. Germline lookup yields CDR1 LNHDA and CDR2 SQIVND (reference sequence). The CDR3 region has the DNA TGTGCCAGTAGTTTCTCACCGGGACAGGGTCAAGAGACCCAGTACTTC. Its protein is CASSFSPGQGQETQYF.

The gene calls are TRBV28 and TRBJ2-1, with a possible D match to TRBD2 (6 bases). The CDR3 consists of 14 residues. The germline CDR1 and CDR2 sequences are MDHEN and SYDVKM. Trimming stripped 3 bases from V and 4 bases from J, with 10 bases between. The CDR3, as DNA: TGTGCCAGCAGTTTCTTAGCGGAGTACAATGAGCAGTTCTTC. Protein: CASSFLAEYNEQFF.

This clone was counted a single time. The J gene is TRBJ1-4, the V gene TRBV6-6, with D possibly TRBD1 on 5 matching bases. The germline V gene encodes CDR1 MNHNY and CDR2 SVGAGI (reference sequence). The CDR3 has 14 residues. Deletions cut 4 bases from V and 7 bases from J, with 13 bases between. The CDR3 sequence: CASSFNRRAEKLFF. CDR3 bases: TGTGCCAGCAGTTTCAACAGGCGTGCTGAAAAACTGTTTTTT.

The chain recombines TRBV1 with TRBJ2-2; the DNA was not used to check the table's D call, TRBD1. TRBV1 is a listed pseudogene. The CDR3 runs 16 residues. The CDR3 DNA reads TGCACCAGCAGCCGCTCTAGACAGACGAACACCGGGGAGCTGTTTTTT. It codes for CTSSRSRQTNTGELFF.

The DNA of the CDR3 is TGTGCCAGCAGCTTGGAGGCAGGGTACACTGAAGCTTTCTTT. It specifies CASSLEAGYTEAFF. The chain combines TRBV5-4 with TRBJ1-1; TRBD1 might be the D (5 bases). The CDR3 has 14 amino acids. The V gene lost 0 bases and the J gene lost 3 bases, with 9 bases spanning the gap. Germline-derived CDR1 and CDR2 are SGHNT and YYREEE (reference sequence).

This rearrangement joins TRBV30 to TRBJ2-5, with D unclear. The CDR3 runs to 11 residues. Germline-derived CDR1 and CDR2 are GTSNPN and SVGIG (reference sequence). Trimming left V 0 bases short and J 5 bases short, with 4 bases between. The CDR3 here is CAWSVSETQYF. CDR3 DNA: TGTGCCTGGAGTGTCTCGGAGACCCAGTACTTC.

The V call is TRBV11-3, the J call TRBJ2-2; maybe TRBD2 (6 bases). V was clipped by 4 bases and J by 2 bases, with 14 bases between them. The CDR3 extends over 16 amino acids. Germline V CDR1 and CDR2: SGHNT, YENEEA. CDR3 DNA sequence: TGTGCCAGCAGCTCCCGGGACTCTTCTAACACCGGGGAGCTGTTTTTT. This translates into CASSSRDSSNTGELFF.

This chain links TRBV5-4 with TRBJ1-1; 7 positions match TRBD1. CDR1 is SGHNT, CDR2 YYREEE, per germline (reference sequence). The CDR3 runs 13 residues. V was clipped by 7 bases and J by 3 bases; unmatched bases: 6. CDR3 sequence reads: CASAGQQYTEAFF. The CDR3 DNA is TGTGCCAGCGCGGGACAGCAGTACACTGAAGCTTTCTTT.

This sequence joins TRBV2 and TRBJ1-5; maybe TRBD1 (5 bases). Germline V gene data show CDR1 as SNHLY and CDR2 as FYNNEI. The CDR3 runs to 14 residues. Trimming took 2 bases from V and 3 from J, leaving 8 bases between them. CDR3 protein: CASSETTDNQPQHF. CDR3 nucleotides: TGTGCCAGCAGTGAAACGACAGACAATCAGCCCCAGCATTTT. The full variable domain, with the rest looked up from reference TRBV2 and TRBJ1-5, is EPEVTQTPSHQVTQMGQEVILRCVPISNHLYFYWYRQILGQKVEFLVSFYNNEISEKSEIFDDQFSVERPDGSNFTLKIRSTKLEDSAMYFCASSETTDNQPQHFGDGTRLSIL.

The rearrangement joins TRBV11-2 to TRBJ2-2, with unresolved D. Germline CDR1 and CDR2: SGHAT and FQNNGV. Trimming cost V 3 bases and J 4 bases, with 6 bases left between them. The CDR3 sequence is 13 residues long. CDR3 in amino acids: CASSFPVTGELFF. The CDR3 DNA follows: TGTGCCAGCAGCTTCCCCGTCACCGGGGAGCTGTTTTTT.

The chain combines TRBV18 with TRBJ2-7; D is perhaps TRBD1 (6 bases). CDR3 size: 13 residues. V lost 4 bases and J lost 5, with 12 bases in between. Germline CDR1 reads KGHSH; CDR2 reads LQKENI. DNA of the CDR3: TGTGCCAGCTCACTGGACAGAGTAGACGAGCAGTACTTC. Protein: CASSLDRVDEQYF.